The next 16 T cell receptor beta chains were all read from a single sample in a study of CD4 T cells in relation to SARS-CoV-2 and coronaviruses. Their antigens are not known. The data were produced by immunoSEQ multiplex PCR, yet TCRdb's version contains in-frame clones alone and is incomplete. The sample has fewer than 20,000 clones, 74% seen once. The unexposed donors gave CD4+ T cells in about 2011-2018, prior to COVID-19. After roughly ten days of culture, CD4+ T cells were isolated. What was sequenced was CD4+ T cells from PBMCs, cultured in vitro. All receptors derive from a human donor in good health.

Here the CDR3 reads CASNLQGTSYNEQFF. For the CDR3, the DNA is TGTGCCAGCAACCTACAGGGGACCTCCTACAATGAGCAGTTCTTC. V gene TRBV9 combines with J gene TRBJ2-1, with TRBD1 matching 7 bases. V lost 6 bases to trimming and J lost 0 bases; unmatched junction nucleotides: 6. The CDR3 consists of 15 residues. CDR1 and CDR2 (germline): SGDLS, YYNGEE.

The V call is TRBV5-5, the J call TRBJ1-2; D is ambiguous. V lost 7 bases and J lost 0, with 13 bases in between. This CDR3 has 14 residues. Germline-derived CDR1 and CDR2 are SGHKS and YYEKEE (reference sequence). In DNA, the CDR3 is TGTGCCAGCTCCCCCTTGACGGCTAACTATGGCTACACCTTC. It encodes CASSPLTANYGYTF.

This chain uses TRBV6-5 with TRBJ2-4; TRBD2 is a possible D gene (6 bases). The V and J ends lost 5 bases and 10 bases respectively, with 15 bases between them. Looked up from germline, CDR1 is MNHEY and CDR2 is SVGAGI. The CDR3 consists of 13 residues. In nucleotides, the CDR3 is TGTGCCAGCAGTAGAGAGATCCGGGAGATTCAGTACTTC. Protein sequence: CASSREIREIQYF.

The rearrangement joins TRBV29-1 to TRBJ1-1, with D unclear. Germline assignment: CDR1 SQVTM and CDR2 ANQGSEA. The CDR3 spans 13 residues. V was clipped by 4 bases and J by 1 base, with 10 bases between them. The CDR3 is CSVARWENTEAFF. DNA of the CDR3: TGCAGCGTTGCGCGATGGGAGAACACTGAAGCTTTCTTT.

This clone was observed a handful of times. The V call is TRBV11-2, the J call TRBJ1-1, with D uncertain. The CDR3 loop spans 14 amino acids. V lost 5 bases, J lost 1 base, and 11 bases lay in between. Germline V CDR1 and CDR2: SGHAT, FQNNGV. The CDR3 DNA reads TGTGCCAGCAGCCCCGGGCGAGGGAACACTGAAGCTTTCTTT. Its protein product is CASSPGRGNTEAFF.

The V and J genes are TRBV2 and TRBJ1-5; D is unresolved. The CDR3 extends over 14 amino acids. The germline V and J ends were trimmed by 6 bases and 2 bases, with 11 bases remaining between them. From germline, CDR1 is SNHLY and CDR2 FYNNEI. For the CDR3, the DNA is TGTGCCAGCAGGGGGAACACCGGCAATCAGCCCCAGCATTTT. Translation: CASRGNTGNQPQHF.

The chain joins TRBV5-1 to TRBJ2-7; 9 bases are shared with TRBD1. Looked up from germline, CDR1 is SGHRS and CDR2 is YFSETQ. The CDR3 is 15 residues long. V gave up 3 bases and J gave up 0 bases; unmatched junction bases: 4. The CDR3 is CASSSGTGFSYEQYF. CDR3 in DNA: TGCGCCAGCAGCTCAGGGACAGGGTTCTCCTACGAGCAGTACTTC.

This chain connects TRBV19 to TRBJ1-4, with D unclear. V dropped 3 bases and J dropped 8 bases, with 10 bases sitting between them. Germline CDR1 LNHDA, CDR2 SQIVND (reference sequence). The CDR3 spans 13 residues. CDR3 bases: TGTGCCAGTAGTATGACCTTCCAAGAAAAACTGTTTTTT. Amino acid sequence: CASSMTFQEKLFF.

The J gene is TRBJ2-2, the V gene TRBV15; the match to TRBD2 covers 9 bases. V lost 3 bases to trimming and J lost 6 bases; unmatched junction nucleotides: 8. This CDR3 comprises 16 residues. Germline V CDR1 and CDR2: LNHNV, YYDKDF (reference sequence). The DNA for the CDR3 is TGTGCCACCAGCAGCCAGCCGGGACTAGCCTCCGGGGAGCTGTTTTTT. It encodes CATSSQPGLASGELFF.

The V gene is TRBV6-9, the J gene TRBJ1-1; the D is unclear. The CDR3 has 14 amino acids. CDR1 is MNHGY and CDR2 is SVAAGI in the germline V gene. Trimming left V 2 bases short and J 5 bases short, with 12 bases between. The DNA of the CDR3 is TGTGCCAGCAGTTATCCCAGGCCGAAGACTGAAGCTTTCTTT. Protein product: CASSYPRPKTEAFF.

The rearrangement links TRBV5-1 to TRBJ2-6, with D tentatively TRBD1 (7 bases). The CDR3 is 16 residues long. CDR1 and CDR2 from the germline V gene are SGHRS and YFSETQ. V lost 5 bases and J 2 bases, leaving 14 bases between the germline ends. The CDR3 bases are TGCGCCAGCAGTTTAGGGGGCGGGACTGGGGCCAACGTCCTGACTTTC. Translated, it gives CASSLGGGTGANVLTF.

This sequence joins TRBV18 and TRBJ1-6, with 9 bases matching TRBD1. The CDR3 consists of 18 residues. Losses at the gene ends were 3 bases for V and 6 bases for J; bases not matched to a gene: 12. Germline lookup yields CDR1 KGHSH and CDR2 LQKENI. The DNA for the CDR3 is TGTGCCAGCTCACCCAACCCACCGGGACAGGGTAGTAATTCACCCCTCCACTTT. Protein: CASSPNPPGQGSNSPLHF.

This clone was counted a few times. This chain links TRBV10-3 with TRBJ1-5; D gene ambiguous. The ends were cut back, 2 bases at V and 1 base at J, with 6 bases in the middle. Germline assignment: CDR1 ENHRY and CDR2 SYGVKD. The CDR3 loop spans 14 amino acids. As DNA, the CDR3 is TGTGCCATCAGTGAGCCGGGAAGCAATCAGCCCCAGCATTTT. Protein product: CAISEPGSNQPQHF.

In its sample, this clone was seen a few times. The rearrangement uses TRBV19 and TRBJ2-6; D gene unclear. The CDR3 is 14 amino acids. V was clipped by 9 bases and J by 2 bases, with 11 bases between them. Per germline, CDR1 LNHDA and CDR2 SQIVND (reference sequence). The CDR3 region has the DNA TGTGCCAGCACGGTCTTGGCTGGGGCCAACGTCCTGACTTTC. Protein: CASTVLAGANVLTF.

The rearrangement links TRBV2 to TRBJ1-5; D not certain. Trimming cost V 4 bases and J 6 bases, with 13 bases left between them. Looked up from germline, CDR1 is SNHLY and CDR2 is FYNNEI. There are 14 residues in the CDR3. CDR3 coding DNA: TGTGCCAGCAGTGGGGTCAACTCGGGTCAGCCCCAGCATTTT. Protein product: CASSGVNSGQPQHF.

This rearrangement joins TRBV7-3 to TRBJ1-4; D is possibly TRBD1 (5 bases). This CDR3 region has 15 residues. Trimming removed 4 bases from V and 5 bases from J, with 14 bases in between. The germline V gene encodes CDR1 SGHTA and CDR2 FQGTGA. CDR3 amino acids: CASSSSPGANEKLFF. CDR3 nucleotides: TGTGCCAGCAGCTCCAGCCCCGGGGCAAATGAAAAACTGTTTTTT.